The rows below give T cell receptor beta chains drawn from one sample of a study of T cells in Graves' hyperthyroidism and ophthalmopathy. TCRdb re-derived calls from the multiplex PCR reads in MiXCR, one entry per CDR3 protein. The sample includes some 580,000 distinct CDR3 sequences, roughly 15% of them seen just once. The sequencing input was blood. The receptor set was obtained from a woman between 40 and 50 years old with Graves' ophthalmopathy. The conserved cysteine and the conserved F or W are not part of the CDR3 here. D genes are given only for firm matches.

V	D	J	CDR3
TRBV3-1	.	TRBJ2-7	ASSRLGENEQY
TRBV7-3	.	TRBJ2-2	ASSLTGGAVTGELF
TRBV7-9	TRBD2	TRBJ2-1	ASSLRAGGPNEQF
TRBV28	TRBD2	TRBJ2-2	ASSLWLAGVPGELF
TRBV11-2	TRBD2	TRBJ2-1	ASSPPLAGAPGGLF
TRBV3-1	.	TRBJ2-5	ASSQDLRRITQETQY
TRBV7-3	TRBD2	TRBJ2-1	ASSRIGGARNEQF
TRBV6-1	.	TRBJ1-3	ASRSVDSSGNTIY
TRBV19	.	TRBJ1-6	ASSIGGAVFSPLH
TRBV3-1	.	TRBJ2-7	ASSQDRQSYEQY
TRBV5-1	.	TRBJ1-6	ASSVPGGNSPLH
TRBV5-1	.	TRBJ1-6	ASSLDTGSYSPLH
TRBV6-2/TRBV6-3	TRBD1	TRBJ1-2	ASRLPDREGYT
TRBV20-1	TRBD1	TRBJ1-2	SASLGQGNYGYT
TRBV19	TRBD1	TRBJ2-1	ASFDRVHNEQF
TRBV7-2	TRBD2	TRBJ2-1	ASSSSGTSGSREQF
TRBV7-9	.	TRBJ2-3	ASSLGSVLSTDTQY
TRBV3-1	.	TRBJ1-5	ASSHSGTNQPQH
TRBV24-1	TRBD2	TRBJ2-1	ATSESGLAGYNEQF
TRBV11-2	TRBD1	TRBJ2-3	ASTGTGKESTDTQY
TRBV20-1	.	TRBJ2-1	SASRASSSYNEQF
TRBV20-1	.	TRBJ1-5	SADPRGNQPQH
TRBV3-1	.	TRBJ1-1	ASSQGSWKPEAF
TRBV12-3/TRBV12-4	.	TRBJ2-7	ASRLGTESYEQC
TRBV20-1	TRBD2	TRBJ2-3	SATWTSGGNTQY
TRBV29-1	.	TRBJ1-1	SVALGVEAF
TRBV9	.	TRBJ2-1	ASSVVGEEDEQF
TRBV12-3/TRBV12-4	TRBD1	TRBJ1-5	ASSPSGGSQPQH
TRBV7-2	.	TRBJ1-4	ASSPTGPNEKLF
TRBV7-2	TRBD1	TRBJ2-1	ASSLGGTGRWELLGQF
TRBV5-1	.	TRBJ1-1	ASSLAGGNTEAF
TRBV3-1	TRBD2	TRBJ2-7	ASSHPREASGSLYEQY
TRBV5-1	TRBD1	TRBJ1-1	ASSRQGKNTEAF
TRBV20-1	TRBD1	TRBJ1-1	SALPGGRRAF
TRBV9	TRBD2	TRBJ2-1	ASSGASGEARSYNEQF
TRBV11-3	.	TRBJ2-2	ASSSRRGKTAGELF
TRBV7-2	.	TRBJ2-5	ASSTQGWLDQY
TRBV7-2	.	TRBJ1-5	ASSFLDRPQH
TRBV19	.	TRBJ1-1	ASIKGMGTEAF
TRBV15	.	TRBJ1-4	ATSSPLGTAPGAEKLF
TRBV7-9	.	TRBJ2-3	ASSLGFRTASTDTQY
TRBV2	.	TRBJ1-2	ASGAGARDGYT
TRBV7-6	.	TRBJ2-7	ASSSTGTIGTYEQY
TRBV11-2	TRBD2	TRBJ2-5	ASSFRGGAETQY
TRBV6-1	TRBD2	TRBJ2-3	ASSERAGGTDTQY
TRBV6-2/TRBV6-3	TRBD2	TRBJ2-5	ASSYSSLAAETQY
TRBV20-1	TRBD2	TRBJ2-1	SARDFTSGYNEQF
TRBV7-6	TRBD2	TRBJ2-1	ASSLQHPGASGAHEQF
TRBV29-1	TRBD1	TRBJ2-1	SVDDKTGGVYNEQF
TRBV19	.	TRBJ1-2	ASVPTVYGGYT